The clone carrying this T cell receptor (beta chain) was counted a few times. Its antigen remains unidentified. V lost 5 bases to trimming and J lost 6 bases; unmatched junction nucleotides: 12. The CDR3 loop spans 15 amino acids. Germline lookup yields CDR1 SGHAT and CDR2 FQNNGV. UMIs and sample barcodes were carried by the TCR alpha and TCR beta cDNA libraries that 5'RACE produced using constant-segment primers. TCRdb analysed the 5' RACE reads with MiXCR anew, one entry per CDR3 protein. The sample shows a few hundred thousand distinct CDR3 sequences, roughly 15% of them seen only once. These data belong to a study of T-cell memory formation after mild COVID-19. Study context: For the most part, TCR clusters were specific to one donor.

Findings and caveats of the study: Some clones that responded turned up in pre-infection memory, which suggests that cross-reactive memory joined in. Clones which contracted sat mainly in CM and EM if CD4+, and in EMRA if CD8+.

Specimen: PBMCs or a T cell subset sorted from them (not recorded which). The J gene is TRBJ2-7, the V gene TRBV11-2, with 8 bases aligning to TRBD1. The source is a man aged 18 to 30 who had mild COVID-19 (a few samples of this study predate the infection). Cell type and time point are not known. The CDR3 DNA is TGTGCCAGCAGCCGACAGGGGTCCAAGTGGGGCGAGCAGTACGTC. Residues: CASSRQGSKWGEQYV.